The clone carrying this TCR beta chain was observed at least ten times. Its target is not known. This sample is drawn from a study of T cells in Graves' hyperthyroidism and ophthalmopathy. Using RNA transcripts as the source, TCR beta CDR3 regions were amplified. An initial round of RT-PCR targeting the TCR CDR3 relied on the HTBI primer set. TCRdb re-called the multiplex PCR reads through MiXCR, storing one row per CDR3 protein. The repertoire holds 600,000 or so distinct CDR3 sequences, with roughly 15% as singletons. Study conclusions and caveats: Before onset, by a median of 6.5 months, the model predicted ophthalmopathy.

Together with thyroid ultrasound, orbital computed tomography, serum thyroxine and TRAb, clinical symptoms were used for diagnoses. The PBMCs were taken from approximately 9.7 ml of fresh peripheral blood. Sequences were obtained from blood. The origin of this receptor is a woman between 50 and 59 years old with Graves' ophthalmopathy.

The CDR3: CASSQYGRGSYNEQFF. The DNA for the CDR3 is TGTGCCAGCAGCCAATACGGGAGGGGGTCCTACAATGAGCAGTTCTTC. This chain uses TRBV14 with TRBJ2-1; 8 bases fit TRBD2. The germline gives CDR1 SGHDN, CDR2 FVKESK. CDR3 length equals 16 residues. The junction had 4 bases not matched to a gene; V was cut back by 2 bases and J by 1 base.